This T cell receptor (beta chain) was observed in a study of cytomegalovirus exposure and HLA in healthy donors (dated by TCRdb to 2016 to 2017). Study-level background: A later analysis indicated that the 90 to 150 validation repertoires were generated on the platform also employed for the roughly 650 repertoires of the first cohort. The aim of the study was to test whether cataloging public T cell receptors could identify signatures of past pathogen exposure. Along with the approximately 620-subject first cohort, a separate validation cohort of over a hundred different subjects was used. High-throughput TCR immunosequencing, statistical association of individual TCRs with disease status, and machine learning were combined to predict cytomegalovirus infection status.

A word on this clone: Its target antigen remains unknown. No clone much larger than this one lies a single base away; base qualities are absent.

Per the germline V gene, SGHDT is the CDR1 and YYEEEE is the CDR2. The CDR3 contains 15 residues, cysteine and phenylalanine counted. Left in the record is the CDR3 DNA by itself, 45 bases read in frame from the first base. V lost 4 bases and J lost 1 base, and the count of bases not matched to a germline gene is 3. The full study reports these points: The study gave a list of about 150 TCR beta chains associated with cytomegalovirus. While some public TCRs were present in many individuals, most TCR sequences turned up only very rarely across donors. A later analysis found that TCRs clustered in the first cohort also tended to co-occur in the 120 validation repertoires, with about 94% of cluster scores above 0. The validation cohort had no HLA typing available for a later analysis, so co-occurrence within that cohort was assessed over all 120 or so repertoires. The classifier was reported to diagnose cytomegalovirus status with high specificity and sensitivity in both the original cohort and the validation cohort. In vitro tests confirmed that a few of the cytomegalovirus-associated TCR beta chains recognize cytomegalovirus antigens. According to the authors, the approach could potentially be generalized to other disease states and immunological phenotypes.

Separate from the approximately 700-subject first cohort, the validation cohort of about 120 subjects was the group to which the donors belonged. The library came from the immunoSEQ multiplex PCR assay. As for the original processing: To diagnose cytomegalovirus status from the catalog of TCR beta chain sequences, a statistical classification framework was built. TCRdb took over this immuneACCESS table, retaining in-frame rearrangements with V and J assigned. Such tables are incomplete; in checked studies, under half of the missing clones stem from an unresolved V gene, and the remainder is unexplained. V and J calls and clone size are those listed in that table; D and trimming were worked out from the DNA. This sample has 150,000 to 200,000 clones in its table, and roughly 88% of those were observed once. The ten most abundant clones make up roughly 13% of the sample.

This sequence was found in a woman in her thirties in good health and CMV-seropositive. The rearranged segments are TRBV5-6 and TRBJ2-5; TRBD2 agrees with 11 junctional bases. Sample: PBMCs. The CDR3 protein: CASSRGTSGQETQYF. The nucleotide sequence is TGTGCCAGCAGCCGCGGGACTAGCGGCCAAGAGACCCAGTACTTC.